This TCR beta chain was captured in a study of shared clonotypes between healthy human individuals. Per the germline V gene, CDR1 is SEHNR and CDR2 is FQNEAQ (reference sequence). This CDR3 is built from 14 residues. V was clipped by 1 base and J by 5 bases; unmatched bases: 2. Only CD45RO-negative cells positively selected for CCR7 counted as naive CD8 cells, so terminally differentiated effector memory CD45RA+ cells were excluded. Assay used: immunoSEQ multiplex PCR; TCRdb lists only in-frame clones, some missing. The table records around 2,000,000 clones, about 94% of them present only once. Sequencing was done on a sample of naive CD8+ T cells sorted from blood. The J gene is TRBJ2-3, the V gene TRBV7-9; 8 bases line up with TRBD1. The TCR originated in a man younger than 30 in good health. This chain's CDR3 is CASSLGGQEDTQYF. The DNA for the CDR3 is TGTGCCAGCAGCTTAGGGGGACAGGAAGATACGCAGTATTTT.